The 15 T cell receptor beta chains below were found in one sample sequenced in a study of beta chain features in type 1 diabetes. Study-wide points: Among all four CD4+ subsets, Type 1 diabetes patients had TCRB CDR3s that were moderately but significantly shorter.

The antigens for these receptors are not known. The entirety of the isolated RNA underwent reverse transcription, so expressed TCRB transcripts were sequenced. The method was immunoSEQ multiplex PCR; TCRdb's version includes in-frame clones alone and lacks a portion of them. The table lists some 330,000 clones, about 12% of them singletons. Sequenced: naive CD4+ T cells from blood. The receptors here all came from a woman aged 18 to 35 with type 1 diabetes.

This clone was found a few times. The CDR3 DNA reads as TGTGCCAGCAGCCAGGGATATGGCTACACCTTC. As protein: CASSQGYGYTF. V is TRBV6-5 and J is TRBJ1-2; TRBD1 is a possible D gene (5 bases). The germline V and J ends were trimmed by 6 bases and 5 bases, with 7 bases remaining between them. The CDR3 extends over 11 amino acids. Germline V gene data show CDR1 as MNHEY and CDR2 as SVGAGI.

This clone was counted only a few times. This rearrangement joins TRBV4-3 to TRBJ2-2; D is perhaps TRBD1 (6 bases). V lost 6 bases, J lost 7 bases, and 15 bases lay in between. The germline gives CDR1 LGHNA, CDR2 YSLEER. The CDR3 is made up of 14 amino acids. CDR3: CASRQSGGSGELFF. The CDR3 DNA sequence: TGCGCCAGCAGGCAAAGTGGGGGCAGCGGGGAGCTGTTTTTT.

The gene calls are TRBV4-3 and TRBJ2-1, with D unresolved. CDR3 length equals 10 residues. V lost 3 bases and J lost 8, with 2 bases in between. Germline V gene sequence: CDR1 LGHNA, CDR2 YSLEER. This CDR3 reads CASSHDEQFF. The CDR3, as DNA: TGCGCCAGCAGCCACGATGAGCAGTTCTTC.

The CDR3 coding sequence is TGTGCCAGCAGTTCTCCCGGACAGGGTGATGGCTACACCTTC. It yields the protein CASSSPGQGDGYTF. The chain links TRBV28 to TRBJ1-2; 8 nucleotides agree with TRBD1. Trimming took 4 bases from V and 6 from J; bases not matched to a gene: 7. Germline V gene sequence: CDR1 MDHEN, CDR2 SYDVKM. CDR3 length: 14 residues.

In its sample, this clone was seen a few times. This rearrangement joins TRBV5-4 to TRBJ2-7; 7 nucleotides align to TRBD1. This CDR3 is 15 amino acids long. In germline, CDR1 is SGHNT, CDR2 YYREEE (reference sequence). Trimming at V came to 4 bases and at J to 2 bases, leaving 9 bases not matched to a gene. The CDR3 DNA sequence: TGTGCCAGCAGCCGACGACAGGGAAACACCTACGAGCAGTACTTC. It translates to CASSRRQGNTYEQYF.

The chain links TRBV12-5 to TRBJ2-7, with D uncertain. The CDR3 is 11 amino acids. CDR1 LGHNT and CDR2 FRNRAP come from the germline V gene. Deletions cut 3 bases from V and 6 bases from J, with 6 bases between. The CDR3 reads CASGLLAEQYF. DNA of the CDR3: TGTGCTAGTGGTTTATTGGCCGAGCAGTACTTC.

This clone appeared a few times. The genes are TRBV6-5 and TRBJ1-2, with unresolved D. With 6 bases removed from V and 7 bases from J, the gap between germline ends came to 15 bases. Germline V gene lookup returns CDR1 MNHEY and CDR2 SVGAGI. The CDR3 consists of 13 residues. CDR3 nucleotide sequence: TGTGCCAGCAGCCAACTTGGGAGTCGTGGCTACACCTTC. As protein: CASSQLGSRGYTF.

Concerning this clone itself: The sample holds other DNA sequences that translate to the same CDR3. The J gene is TRBJ1-1, the V gene TRBV29-1; 7 bases are a match to TRBD1. In germline, CDR1 is SQVTM, CDR2 ANQGSEA. The V gene end was trimmed by 5 bases and the J gene end by 0 bases; junction bases not matched to a gene: 3. The CDR3 consists of 13 residues. The CDR3, as DNA: TGCAGCGTTCGGACAGGCCTGAACACTGAAGCTTTCTTT. Translating gives CSVRTGLNTEAFF.

This clone appeared a few times. The chain combines TRBV1 with TRBJ2-7; the D call in the table, TRBD2, was not verified against the DNA. TRBV1 is a recognized pseudogene. The CDR3 covers 17 residues. The DNA for the CDR3 is TGCACCAGCAGCCCGCGACTAGCGCCTCACCTAGTCCGACAGCAGTACTTC. This translates into CTSSPRLAPHLVRQQYF.

V usage is TRBV19 and J usage is TRBJ2-3, with D perhaps matching TRBD2 (6 bases). Germline CDR1 LNHDA, CDR2 SQIVND (reference sequence). Trimming pared 3 bases from V and 2 bases from J, leaving 9 bases between. This CDR3 is built from 14 residues. The CDR3 loop is CASSMGGATDTQYF. For the CDR3, the DNA is TGTGCCAGTAGTATGGGCGGGGCCACAGATACGCAGTATTTT.

This clone has only a few counts. The rearrangement links TRBV11-3 to TRBJ2-5, with TRBD1 matching over 11 bases. Germline loops: CDR1 SGHNT, CDR2 YENEEA. The junction had 5 bases not matched to a gene; V was cut back by 6 bases and J by 2 bases. CDR3 length: 15 residues. As DNA, the CDR3 is TGTGCCAGCAGGTTCCGGGACAGGGGGCAAGAGACCCAGTACTTC. This translates into CASRFRDRGQETQYF.

With respect to this clone: Other DNA variants within this sample encode the same CDR3. The chain carries TRBV7-2 and TRBJ2-7; D is unclear. The germline CDR1 and CDR2 sequences are SGHTA and FQGNSA. This CDR3 is 12 amino acids long. Trimming removed 3 bases from V and 3 bases from J, with 6 bases in between. Here the CDR3 reads CASSLSGYEQYF. CDR3 in DNA: TGTGCCAGCAGCTTGTCAGGCTACGAGCAGTACTTC.

There are a few counts of this clone. The identical CDR3 is also encoded by other nucleotide sequences in the sample. The chain recombines TRBV28 with TRBJ2-3; the D gene is possibly TRBD2 (5 bases). CDR3 length equals 13 residues. V dropped 2 bases and J dropped 4 bases, with 7 bases sitting between them. Germline V gene sequence: CDR1 MDHEN, CDR2 SYDVKM. The CDR3 spells CASSLVSADTQYF. CDR3 nucleotides: TGTGCCAGCAGTTTAGTTAGCGCAGATACGCAGTATTTT.

This clone was recorded only once. This sequence joins TRBV6-5 and TRBJ1-5; D uncertain. The CDR3 loop spans 16 amino acids. CDR1 is MNHEY and CDR2 is SVGAGI in the germline V gene. The ends were cut back, 4 bases at V and 6 bases at J, with 19 bases in the middle. The CDR3 nucleotides read TGTGCCAGCAGTTTCCGCGAGGGAATTGGTCCTCAGCCCCAGCATTTT. This translates into CASSFREGIGPQPQHF.

V gene TRBV4-2 combines with J gene TRBJ2-5, with D unclear. Germline assignment: CDR1 LGHNA and CDR2 YNFKEQ. V lost 0 bases and J lost 2, with 10 bases in between. The CDR3 covers 15 residues. The CDR3 nucleotides are TGTGCCAGCAGCCAAGATACGAGGCCACAAGAGACCCAGTACTTC. This gives the protein CASSQDTRPQETQYF.